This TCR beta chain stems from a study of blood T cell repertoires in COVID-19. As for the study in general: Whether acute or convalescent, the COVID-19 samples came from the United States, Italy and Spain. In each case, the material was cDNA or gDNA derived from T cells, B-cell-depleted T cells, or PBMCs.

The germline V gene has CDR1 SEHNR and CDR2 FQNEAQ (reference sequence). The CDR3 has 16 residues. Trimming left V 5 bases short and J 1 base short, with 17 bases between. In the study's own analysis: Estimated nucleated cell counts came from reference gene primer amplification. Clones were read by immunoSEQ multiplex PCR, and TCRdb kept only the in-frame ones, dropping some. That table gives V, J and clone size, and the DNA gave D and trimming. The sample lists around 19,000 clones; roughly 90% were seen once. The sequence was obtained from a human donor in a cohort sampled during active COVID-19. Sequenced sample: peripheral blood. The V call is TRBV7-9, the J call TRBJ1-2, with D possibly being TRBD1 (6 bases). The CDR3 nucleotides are TGTGCCAGCAGCCACGGGGGGCAGCCAATTAACTATGGCTACACCTTC. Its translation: CASSHGGQPINYGYTF. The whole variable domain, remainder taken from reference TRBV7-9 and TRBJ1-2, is DTGVSQNPRHKITKRGQNVTFRCDPISEHNRLYWYRQTLGQGPEFLTYFQNEAQLEKSRLLSDRFSAERPKGSFSTLEIQRTEQGDSAMYLCASSHGGQPINYGYTFGSGTRLTVV.